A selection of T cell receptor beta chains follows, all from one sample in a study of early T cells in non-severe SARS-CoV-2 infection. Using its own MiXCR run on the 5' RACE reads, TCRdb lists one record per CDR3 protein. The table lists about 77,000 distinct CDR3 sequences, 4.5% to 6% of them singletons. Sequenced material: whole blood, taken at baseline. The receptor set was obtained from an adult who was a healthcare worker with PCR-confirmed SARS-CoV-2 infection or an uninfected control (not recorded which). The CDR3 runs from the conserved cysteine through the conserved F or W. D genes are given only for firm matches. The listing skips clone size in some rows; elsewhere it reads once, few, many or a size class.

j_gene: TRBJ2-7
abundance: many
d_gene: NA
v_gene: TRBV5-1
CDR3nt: TGCGCCAGCAGCTCCAGATTGCGGGTAGATAGTGTGGAGCAGTACTTC
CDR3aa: CASSSRLRVDSVEQYF

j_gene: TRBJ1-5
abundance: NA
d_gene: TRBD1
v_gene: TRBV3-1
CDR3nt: TGTGCCAGCAGCCAAACCGCCGGGACAGGGGGAGGCAATCAGCCCCAGCATTTT
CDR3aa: CASSQTAGTGGGNQPQHF

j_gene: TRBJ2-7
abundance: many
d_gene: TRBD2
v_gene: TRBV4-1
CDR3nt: TGCGCCAGCAGCCAAGATCGGACGGGACTAGCGGGAGAAGAAGGCGAGCAGTACTTC
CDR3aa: CASSQDRTGLAGEEGEQYF

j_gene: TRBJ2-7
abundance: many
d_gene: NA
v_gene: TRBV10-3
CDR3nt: TGTGCCATCAGGCCCGACCAGGGGTACGAGCAGTACTTC
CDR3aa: CAIRPDQGYEQYF

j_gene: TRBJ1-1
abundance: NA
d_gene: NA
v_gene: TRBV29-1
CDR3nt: TGCAGCGTTGCCCGTACCATGAACACTGAAGCTTTCTTT
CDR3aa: CSVARTMNTEAFF

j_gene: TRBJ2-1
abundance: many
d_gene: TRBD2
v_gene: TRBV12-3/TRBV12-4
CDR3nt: TGTGCCAGCAGCATACGCCGGACTAGCGGGAGGAGCCATGAGCAGTTCTTC
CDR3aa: CASSIRRTSGRSHEQFF

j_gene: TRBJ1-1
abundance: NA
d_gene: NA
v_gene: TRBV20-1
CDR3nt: TGCAGTGCTCACAGGCCCCGCGGGGAGGTGAACACTGAAGCTTTCTTT
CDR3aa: CSAHRPRGEVNTEAFF

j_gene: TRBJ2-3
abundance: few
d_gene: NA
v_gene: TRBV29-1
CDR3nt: TGCAGCGTTGAAGCCCCTTCCACAGATACGCAGTATTTT
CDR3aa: CSVEAPSTDTQYF

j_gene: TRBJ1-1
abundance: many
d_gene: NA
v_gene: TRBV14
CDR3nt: TGTGCCACCTCGCTTTTCTTCTTTATAGGTACTGGGACTGAAGCTTTCTTT
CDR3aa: CATSLFFFIGTGTEAFF

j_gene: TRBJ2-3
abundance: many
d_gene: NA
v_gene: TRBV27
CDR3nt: TGTGCCAGCAGTTTCTACAGCACAGATACGCAGTATTTT
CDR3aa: CASSFYSTDTQYF